A selection of T cell receptor beta chains follows, all from one sample in a study of T cell responses to AZD1222 COVID-19 vaccine. The table came from immunoSEQ multiplex PCR; TCRdb's copy has only in-frame clones and leaves some out. The sample lists 110,000 or so clones, approximately 86% occurring once. The material was peripheral blood, obtained on day 0 of AZD1222 vaccination. Source of these receptors: an adult in good health. Each CDR3 is given with its conserved first and last residue. D genes are given only for firm matches. Only some rows state a clone size, as once, few, many or a class for expanded clones.

clone_size: -; d_call: -; j_call: TRBJ1-2; v_call: TRBV14; cdr3_aa: CASSQAPDVKGYTF; cdr3_nt: TGTGCCAGCAGCCAAGCTCCGGACGTCAAAGGCTACACCTTC
clone_size: few; d_call: TRBD2; j_call: TRBJ2-1; v_call: TRBV7-2; cdr3_aa: CASSSMGGNEQFF; cdr3_nt: TGTGCCAGCAGCTCAATGGGGGGGAATGAGCAGTTCTTC
clone_size: -; d_call: TRBD1; j_call: TRBJ1-2; v_call: TRBV7-2; cdr3_aa: CASSWRGGQGKGYGYTF; cdr3_nt: TGTGCCAGCAGTTGGAGGGGTGGACAGGGGAAGGGGTATGGCTACACCTTC
clone_size: -; d_call: -; j_call: TRBJ2-5; v_call: TRBV19; cdr3_aa: CASKRDSQETQYF; cdr3_nt: TGTGCCAGTAAGCGAGACAGCCAAGAGACCCAGTACTTC
clone_size: -; d_call: -; j_call: TRBJ1-2; v_call: TRBV12-3/TRBV12-4; cdr3_aa: CASSTDGYTF; cdr3_nt: TGTGCCAGCAGCACGGATGGCTACACCTTC
clone_size: -; d_call: -; j_call: TRBJ2-5; v_call: TRBV18; cdr3_aa: CASSPRKGEETQYF; cdr3_nt: TGTGCCAGCTCACCAAGGAAGGGGGAAGAGACCCAGTACTTC
clone_size: -; d_call: -; j_call: TRBJ1-5; v_call: TRBV5-5; cdr3_aa: CASSPSWGKGEAQHF; cdr3_nt: TGTGCCAGCAGCCCTTCTTGGGGGAAGGGTGAGGCCCAGCATTTT
clone_size: -; d_call: TRBD1; j_call: TRBJ2-5; v_call: TRBV6-5; cdr3_aa: CASSPGTGGPETQYF; cdr3_nt: TGTGCCAGCAGTCCCGGGACAGGGGGCCCAGAGACCCAGTACTTC
clone_size: -; d_call: TRBD1; j_call: TRBJ1-5; v_call: TRBV19; cdr3_aa: CASIVGQGRGNQPQHF; cdr3_nt: TGTGCCAGTATAGTAGGACAGGGACGGGGCAATCAGCCCCAGCATTTT
clone_size: -; d_call: -; j_call: TRBJ2-7; v_call: TRBV16; cdr3_aa: CASSQSRQFSYEQYF; cdr3_nt: TGTGCCAGCAGCCAATCACGGCAGTTCAGCTACGAGCAGTACTTC
clone_size: -; d_call: -; j_call: TRBJ1-1; v_call: TRBV5-4; cdr3_aa: CASSSNQGKVAFF; cdr3_nt: TGTGCCAGCAGCTCAAATCAGGGGAAGGTAGCTTTCTTT
clone_size: -; d_call: -; j_call: TRBJ1-3; v_call: TRBV3-1/TRBV3-2; cdr3_aa: CASSQDPDSGNTIYF; cdr3_nt: TGTGCCAGCAGCCAAGACCCCGACTCTGGAAACACCATATATTTT
clone_size: -; d_call: -; j_call: TRBJ2-2; v_call: TRBV20-1; cdr3_aa: CSASGRANTGELFF; cdr3_nt: TGCAGTGCTAGTGGGCGAGCGAACACCGGGGAGCTGTTTTTT
clone_size: -; d_call: -; j_call: TRBJ1-5; v_call: TRBV12-3/TRBV12-4; cdr3_aa: CASRDASQPQHF; cdr3_nt: TGTGCCAGCCGCGATGCTAGTCAGCCCCAGCATTTT
clone_size: -; d_call: TRBD2; j_call: TRBJ2-3; v_call: TRBV27; cdr3_aa: CASSIRTSGTSTDTQYF; cdr3_nt: TGTGCCAGCAGTATTCGGACTAGCGGGACTAGCACAGATACGCAGTATTTT
clone_size: -; d_call: TRBD1; j_call: TRBJ1-3; v_call: TRBV5-5; cdr3_aa: CASSLEGTGQSGNTIYF; cdr3_nt: TGTGCCAGCAGCTTGGAGGGGACAGGCCAATCTGGAAACACCATATATTTT
clone_size: -; d_call: -; j_call: TRBJ1-6; v_call: TRBV6-2/TRBV6-3; cdr3_aa: CASSWIAGSSYNSPLHF; cdr3_nt: TGTGCCAGCAGTTGGATCGCAGGGAGCTCCTATAATTCACCCCTCCACTTT
clone_size: -; d_call: TRBD1; j_call: TRBJ1-1; v_call: TRBV28; cdr3_aa: CASTTGGMNTEAFF; cdr3_nt: TGTGCCAGTACGACAGGGGGCATGAACACTGAAGCTTTCTTT
clone_size: -; d_call: -; j_call: TRBJ2-7; v_call: TRBV20-1; cdr3_aa: CSARDIEQYF; cdr3_nt: TGCAGTGCTAGAGATATCGAGCAGTACTTC
clone_size: -; d_call: -; j_call: TRBJ2-7; v_call: TRBV3-1/TRBV3-2; cdr3_aa: CASSRNYEQYF; cdr3_nt: TGTGCCAGCAGCCGGAACTACGAGCAGTACTTC
clone_size: -; d_call: TRBD2; j_call: TRBJ2-1; v_call: TRBV3-1/TRBV3-2; cdr3_aa: CASNGLGQGEQFF; cdr3_nt: TGTGCCAGCAATGGACTAGGGCAGGGTGAGCAGTTCTTC
clone_size: -; d_call: -; j_call: TRBJ2-1; v_call: TRBV15; cdr3_aa: CATSRLLQGHNEQFF; cdr3_nt: TGTGCCACCAGCAGGCTGCTACAGGGTCACAATGAGCAGTTCTTC
clone_size: -; d_call: -; j_call: TRBJ2-7; v_call: TRBV27; cdr3_aa: CASSFTRVGEQYF; cdr3_nt: TGTGCCAGCAGTTTTACCAGGGTGGGCGAGCAGTACTTC
clone_size: -; d_call: -; j_call: TRBJ1-6; v_call: TRBV27; cdr3_aa: CASKSRGGNGSPLHF; cdr3_nt: TGTGCCAGCAAGTCCCGGGGGGGCAATGGTTCACCCCTCCACTTT
clone_size: -; d_call: -; j_call: TRBJ2-7; v_call: TRBV30; cdr3_aa: CAWSVLRDPREQYF; cdr3_nt: TGTGCCTGGAGTGTTCTCAGGGACCCTAGGGAGCAGTACTTC
clone_size: -; d_call: TRBD2; j_call: TRBJ2-1; v_call: TRBV2; cdr3_aa: CASRGSSGHEQFF; cdr3_nt: TGTGCCAGCAGGGGGTCTAGCGGGCATGAGCAGTTCTTC
clone_size: -; d_call: -; j_call: TRBJ1-1; v_call: TRBV5-1; cdr3_aa: CASSLEGNTEAFF; cdr3_nt: TGCGCCAGCAGCTTGGAAGGGAACACTGAAGCTTTCTTT
clone_size: once; d_call: -; j_call: TRBJ2-2; v_call: TRBV13; cdr3_aa: CASSLTAQGGELFF; cdr3_nt: TGTGCCAGCAGCTTAACGGCGCAGGGCGGGGAGCTGTTTTTT
clone_size: -; d_call: -; j_call: TRBJ1-4; v_call: TRBV7-2; cdr3_aa: CASSSSGADEKLFF; cdr3_nt: TGTGCCAGCAGCTCCTCTGGGGCGGACGAAAAACTGTTTTTT
clone_size: -; d_call: -; j_call: TRBJ2-7; v_call: TRBV20-1; cdr3_aa: CSVSMGYEQYF; cdr3_nt: TGCAGTGTCTCCATGGGCTACGAGCAGTACTTC
clone_size: -; d_call: TRBD1; j_call: TRBJ2-1; v_call: TRBV5-1; cdr3_aa: CASSLGGTDLYNEQFF; cdr3_nt: TGCGCCAGCAGCTTGGGAGGGACAGACCTCTACAATGAGCAGTTCTTC
clone_size: -; d_call: -; j_call: TRBJ2-1; v_call: TRBV10-3; cdr3_aa: CAISDTRDNEQFF; cdr3_nt: TGTGCCATCAGTGATACGCGAGACAATGAGCAGTTCTTC
clone_size: -; d_call: TRBD1; j_call: TRBJ2-3; v_call: TRBV24-1; cdr3_aa: CATSDSDRASTDTQYF; cdr3_nt: TGTGCCACCAGTGATTCGGACAGGGCCAGCACAGATACGCAGTATTTT
clone_size: -; d_call: TRBD1; j_call: TRBJ1-1; v_call: TRBV6-2/TRBV6-3; cdr3_aa: CASSYSETGVTNTEAFF; cdr3_nt: TGTGCCAGCAGTTACTCCGAAACAGGGGTGACGAACACTGAAGCTTTCTTT
clone_size: once; d_call: TRBD1; j_call: TRBJ1-6; v_call: TRBV18; cdr3_aa: CASSPLGQSNSPLHF; cdr3_nt: TGTGCCAGCTCCCCGTTGGGACAGTCTAATTCACCCCTCCACTTT
clone_size: -; d_call: -; j_call: TRBJ1-5; v_call: TRBV7-9; cdr3_aa: CASSLAGSNQPQHF; cdr3_nt: TGTGCCAGCAGCTTAGCCGGAAGCAATCAGCCCCAGCATTTT
clone_size: -; d_call: -; j_call: TRBJ1-1; v_call: TRBV6-5; cdr3_aa: CASSYREGTEAFF; cdr3_nt: TGTGCCAGCAGTTACAGGGAGGGGACTGAAGCTTTCTTT
clone_size: -; d_call: -; j_call: TRBJ1-1; v_call: TRBV6-6; cdr3_aa: CASSPRSTEAFF; cdr3_nt: TGTGCCAGCTCCCCGCGGAGCACTGAAGCTTTCTTT
clone_size: -; d_call: -; j_call: TRBJ1-6; v_call: TRBV28; cdr3_aa: CASSLETTRNSPLHF; cdr3_nt: TGTGCCAGCAGTCTGGAGACCACTAGAAATTCACCCCTCCACTTT
clone_size: -; d_call: -; j_call: TRBJ2-1; v_call: TRBV6-1; cdr3_aa: CASSDWRGSSYNEQFF; cdr3_nt: TGTGCCAGCAGTGATTGGCGGGGCAGCTCCTACAATGAGCAGTTCTTC
clone_size: -; d_call: -; j_call: TRBJ2-3; v_call: TRBV6-2/TRBV6-3; cdr3_aa: CASSYQGLDTDTQYF; cdr3_nt: TGTGCCAGCAGTTACCAGGGGTTGGACACAGATACGCAGTATTTT
clone_size: once; d_call: -; j_call: TRBJ2-3; v_call: TRBV4-1; cdr3_aa: CASSQLTRTTDTQYF; cdr3_nt: TGCGCCAGCAGCCAGTTGACGAGGACCACAGATACGCAGTATTTT
clone_size: -; d_call: -; j_call: TRBJ1-1; v_call: TRBV3-1/TRBV3-2; cdr3_aa: CASSARNTEAFF; cdr3_nt: TGTGCCAGCAGTGCAAGGAACACTGAAGCTTTCTTT
clone_size: -; d_call: -; j_call: TRBJ1-2; v_call: TRBV30; cdr3_aa: CAWSVSPRSLLPTGYTF; cdr3_nt: TGTGCCTGGAGTGTAAGCCCTCGTAGCCTCCTACCCACAGGCTACACCTTC
clone_size: -; d_call: TRBD2; j_call: TRBJ2-5; v_call: TRBV7-2; cdr3_aa: CASSLEPSGGTQYF; cdr3_nt: TGTGCCAGCAGCTTGGAACCTAGCGGGGGGACCCAGTACTTC
clone_size: -; d_call: -; j_call: TRBJ1-1; v_call: TRBV3-1/TRBV3-2; cdr3_aa: CASSQADGDTEAFF; cdr3_nt: TGTGCCAGCAGCCAAGCGGACGGAGACACTGAAGCTTTCTTT
clone_size: -; d_call: -; j_call: TRBJ1-1; v_call: TRBV2; cdr3_aa: CASSDGDTNTEAFF; cdr3_nt: TGTGCCAGCAGTGACGGGGACACTAACACTGAAGCTTTCTTT
clone_size: once; d_call: -; j_call: TRBJ2-3; v_call: TRBV28; cdr3_aa: CASSFRTGGLTDTQYF; cdr3_nt: TGTGCCAGCAGTTTCCGGACCGGGGGCCTCACAGATACGCAGTATTTT
clone_size: -; d_call: TRBD2; j_call: TRBJ2-1; v_call: TRBV6-5; cdr3_aa: CASSYGVSGRNEQFF; cdr3_nt: TGTGCCAGCAGTTACGGGGTTAGCGGGAGGAATGAGCAGTTCTTC
clone_size: once; d_call: -; j_call: TRBJ2-1; v_call: TRBV28; cdr3_aa: CASRQSRYNEQFF; cdr3_nt: TGTGCCAGCCGACAGAGCCGCTACAATGAGCAGTTCTTC
clone_size: -; d_call: -; j_call: TRBJ1-3; v_call: TRBV7-7; cdr3_aa: CASSLACVGETGNTIYF; cdr3_nt: TGTGCCAGCAGCTTAGCGTGTGTGGGCGAGACTGGAAACACCATATATTTT
clone_size: -; d_call: -; j_call: TRBJ1-2; v_call: TRBV18; cdr3_aa: CASSPGDGSNYGYTF; cdr3_nt: TGTGCCAGCTCACCGGGGGACGGTTCTAACTATGGCTACACCTTC
clone_size: -; d_call: -; j_call: TRBJ2-2; v_call: TRBV10-2; cdr3_aa: CASSEQRGTGELFF; cdr3_nt: TGCGCCAGCAGTGAACAGAGGGGCACCGGGGAGCTGTTTTTT
clone_size: once; d_call: TRBD2; j_call: TRBJ2-1; v_call: TRBV7-2; cdr3_aa: CASSLHAGGLGEQFF; cdr3_nt: TGTGCCAGCAGCCTACATGCGGGGGGGTTGGGTGAGCAGTTCTTC
clone_size: -; d_call: -; j_call: TRBJ2-6; v_call: TRBV5-4; cdr3_aa: CASSLTVSSGANVLTF; cdr3_nt: TGTGCCAGCAGCTTGACCGTCAGCTCTGGGGCCAACGTCCTGACTTTC